This T cell receptor (beta chain) was recorded in a study of blood T cell repertoires in COVID-19. Study overall: The study drew acute and convalescent COVID-19 samples from the United States, Italy and Spain. Nucleic acid was either cDNA or gDNA, and it came from T cells, B-cell-depleted T cells, or PBMCs.

Under the authors' procedure: Estimates of nucleated cell counts were drawn from the amplification of reference gene primers. Only in-frame clones appear in the TCRdb table, and some are missing; sequencing was by immunoSEQ multiplex PCR. From that table come the V and J calls and clone size; the DNA was used to work out D and trimming. The sample holds around 250,000 clones; 84% are singletons and the top ten take around 4.4%. In germline, CDR1 is MNHEY, CDR2 SVGEGT. This CDR3 is built from 13 residues. The ends lost 5 bases at V and 8 bases at J; junction bases unmatched: 8. The chain uses TRBV6-2 or TRBV6-3 and TRBJ1-1; 7 bases align to TRBD1. Sequenced sample: peripheral blood. This TCR was recovered from a man in his fifties or sixties with active or convalescent COVID-19. The CDR3: CASSPTGRREAFF. The CDR3 DNA is TGTGCCAGCAGTCCGACAGGGAGAAGGGAAGCTTTCTTT.